The sequence of this T cell receptor (beta chain) was determined in a study of chemoradiotherapy in HPV16-positive cancers. CDR3 length: 15 residues. Germline V lookup: CDR1 SGHRS, CDR2 YFSETQ. The V and J ends lost 4 bases and 6 bases, in that order; junction bases with no gene match: 9. Profiling relied on immunoSEQ multiplex PCR, and the TCRdb table lists in-frame clones only, not all of them. The data contain around 53,000 clones, under 95% of them singletons. Sequenced material: blood, taken from a patient who underwent chemoradiotherapy. V is TRBV5-1 and J is TRBJ2-3; 9 nucleotides align to TRBD2. The sequence was collected from a human donor with HPV-associated anogenital cancer. The CDR3 protein is CASSVASGVQDTQYF. In DNA form, the CDR3 reads TGCGCCAGCAGCGTGGCTAGCGGGGTCCAGGATACGCAGTATTTT.